This T cell receptor beta chain was documented in a study of blood T cell repertoires in COVID-19. At the level of the study: In each case, the material was cDNA or gDNA derived from T cells, B-cell-depleted T cells, or PBMCs.

In the original analysis: Amplification from reference gene primers served as the basis for estimated nucleated cell counts. This table comes from immunoSEQ multiplex PCR, and its TCRdb copy is limited to in-frame clones, with some not included. V and J calls plus clone size are reproduced from that table; the DNA served to infer D and trimming. The repertoire includes 130,000 to 150,000 clones, approximately 85% of them detected once, and less than 3.5% sits in the top ten. V dropped 2 bases and J dropped 5 bases, with 13 bases sitting between them. This CDR3 spans 15 amino acids. CDR1 and CDR2 from the germline V gene are MNHNS and SASEGT.

The clonotype comes from a human donor with acute or convalescent COVID-19. The donor label of this sample is uncertain. V and J are TRBV6-1 and TRBJ1-5; D is perhaps TRBD1 (6 bases). Sequenced sample: peripheral blood. DNA for the CDR3: TGTGCCAGCAGTGAATGGGCAGGGGCGTATCAGCCCCAGCATTTT. Translation gives CASSEWAGAYQPQHF.